Below are 27 T cell receptor beta chains sequenced from a single sample in a study of regulatory T cells in long-lasting Graves disease. Investigators prepared the TCR beta libraries by applying iRepertoire HTBI primers and Arm-PCR of CDR3 regions. In TCRdb, the multiplex PCR reads were re-called with MiXCR into one record per CDR3 protein. Of around 360,000 distinct CDR3 sequences listed, 15% to 20% are singletons. Documented time point: newly diagnosed GD, antithyroid drugs for less than 3 months. PBMC RNA served as the TCR library source. These same records also appear under a second study, on T cells in Graves' hyperthyroidism and ophthalmopathy.

This material consisted of peripheral blood mononuclear cells (PBMCs), taken at new diagnosis, from a patient treated with antithyroid drugs. Receptors originate from a woman younger than 35 with Graves disease.

In its sample, this clonotype was seen once. Being one base from a much bigger clone, this may be a read error. This chain joins TRBV3-1 and TRBJ1-5; no clear D. This CDR3 region has 15 residues. Germline CDR1 and CDR2: LGHDT and YNNKEL (reference sequence). The CDR3 is CASSQDFGPAGPRHF. DNA for the CDR3: TGTGCCAGCAGCCAAGATTTTGGACCCGCAGGCCCCCGGCATTTT.

At least ten counts were recorded for this clonotype. The chain recombines TRBV3-1 with TRBJ1-1; no reliable D call. CDR1 LGHDT and CDR2 YNNKEL come from the germline V gene (reference sequence). Trimming removed 6 bases from V and 0 bases from J, with 11 bases in between. The CDR3 spans 14 residues. CDR3 sequence reads: CASRPTELNTEAFF. DNA for the CDR3: TGTGCCAGCAGGCCGACCGAATTGAACACTGAAGCTTTCTTT.

The table lists this clonotype with many counts. V gene TRBV30 combines with J gene TRBJ2-2; the D is unclear. The ends were cut back, 0 bases at V and 0 bases at J, with 11 bases in the middle. The germline V gene encodes CDR1 GTSNPN and CDR2 SVGIG (reference sequence). CDR3 length equals 16 residues. As DNA, the CDR3 is TGTGCCTGGAGTGTACGCGTCGGGTCGAACACCGGGGAGCTGTTTTTT. Translated: CAWSVRVGSNTGELFF.

This clonotype has at least ten counts. The rearrangement uses TRBV18 and TRBJ1-1; no definite D call. Per the germline V gene, CDR1 is KGHSH and CDR2 is LQKENI. The CDR3 has 13 residues. V lost 3 bases to trimming and J lost 5 bases, with 10 bases between them. The CDR3 sequence is CASSPALSTEAFF. The CDR3 coding sequence is TGTGCCAGCTCACCGGCTTTAAGTACTGAAGCTTTCTTT.

A few counts support this clonotype. The chain carries TRBV25-1 and TRBJ1-1; maybe TRBD1 (5 bases). The germline V gene has CDR1 MGHDK and CDR2 SYGVNS. The CDR3 totals 15 residues. V was pared by 4 bases and J by 5 bases, with 17 bases between. The CDR3 protein is CASSVLAGFYTEAFF. Here the CDR3 DNA reads TGTGCCAGCAGTGTTCTGGCAGGGTTTTATACTGAAGCTTTCTTT.

The chain links TRBV7-3 to TRBJ2-7; D unresolved. CDR3 size: 13 residues. Trimming stripped 5 bases from V and 7 bases from J, with 15 bases between. Germline CDR1 SGHTA, CDR2 FQGTGA. The CDR3 loop is CASSPTSSKEQYF. CDR3 in DNA: TGTGCCAGCAGCCCTACCTCTTCGAAGGAGCAGTACTTC. The full variable domain, its missing parts supplied by reference TRBV7-3 and TRBJ2-7, is GAGVSQTPSNKVTEKGKYVELRCDPISGHTALYWYRQSLGQGPEFLIYFQGTGAADDSGLPNDRFFAVRPEGSVSTLKIQRTERGDSAVYLCASSPTSSKEQYFGPGTRLTVT.

The chain couples TRBV29-1 to TRBJ1-2, with 7 bases aligning to TRBD1. Germline-derived CDR1 and CDR2 are SQVTM and ANQGSEA. The trim removed 7 bases at V and 8 bases at J, leaving 4 bases unmatched. The CDR3 is 10 amino acids. The chain's CDR3 is CSGHRGGYTF. Written as DNA, the CDR3 is TGCAGCGGCCACAGGGGCGGCTACACCTTC.

The chain carries TRBV3-1 and TRBJ1-2, with D maybe TRBD1 (6 bases). This CDR3 has 13 residues. Per the germline V gene, CDR1 is LGHDT and CDR2 is YNNKEL (reference sequence). V was shortened by 4 bases and J by 4 bases, with 10 bases between the two germline ends. Here the CDR3 reads CASSPPGAYGYTF. CDR3 DNA: TGTGCCAGCAGCCCCCCAGGGGCCTATGGCTACACCTTC.

This clonotype was seen ten or more times. The chain combines TRBV10-3 with TRBJ2-7, with TRBD1 matching 8 bases. The CDR3 is 13 amino acids. Germline CDR1 is ENHRY and CDR2 is SYGVKD. With V trimmed by 11 bases and J by 6 bases, 12 bases remained unmatched. CDR3 in DNA: TGTGCCTCCGGCGGGCCAGGGGGCCTCGAGCAGTACTTC. Amino acids: CASGGPGGLEQYF.

This clonotype was detected ten times or more. The chain links TRBV2 to TRBJ2-7, with 9 bases matching TRBD1. V was pared by 6 bases and J by 3 bases, with 6 bases of the junction left unmatched. The germline V gene encodes CDR1 SNHLY and CDR2 FYNNEI. The CDR3 consists of 14 residues. The CDR3 DNA follows: TGTGCCAGCAGCCCGGACAGGGGATACTACGAGCAGTACTTC. Its translation: CASSPDRGYYEQYF.

The chain carries TRBV19 and TRBJ1-5, with 9 bases matching TRBD1. This CDR3 region has 16 residues. Germline-derived CDR1 and CDR2 are LNHDA and SQIVND (reference sequence). V was clipped by 3 bases and J by 2 bases; unmatched bases: 5. The CDR3 DNA is TGTGCCAGTAGTATCTCGGGACAGGGACGCAATCAGCCCCAGCATTTT. Translated, it gives CASSISGQGRNQPQHF.

The chain combines TRBV4-1 with TRBJ2-1; 7 bases map to TRBD2. J lost 0 bases, V lost 0 bases, and 11 bases had no gene match. Germline CDR1 MGHRA, CDR2 YSYEKL. This CDR3 contains 19 residues. The CDR3 DNA sequence: TGCGCCAGCAGCCAAGAATGGGGGGGACGGTCGAGCTCCTACAATGAGCAGTTCTTC. It specifies CASSQEWGGRSSSYNEQFF.

This clonotype was picked up many times. This chain links TRBV7-2 with TRBJ2-3; 11 positions match TRBD2. The CDR3 runs 17 residues. The J segment lost 8 bases and the V segment lost 1 base, leaving 11 bases of the junction unmatched. Per germline, CDR1 SGHTA and CDR2 FQGNSA. CDR3: CASSLVVSGGAEATQYF. The CDR3 DNA sequence: TGTGCCAGCAGCTTAGTCGTTAGCGGGGGGGCCGAAGCTACGCAGTATTTT.

This clonotype was seen at least ten times. This rearrangement joins TRBV29-1 to TRBJ1-4; no firm D call. Trimming cost V 0 bases and J 0 bases, with 5 bases left between them. CDR3 length equals 14 residues. CDR1 and CDR2 from the germline V gene are SQVTM and ANQGSEA. CDR3 nucleotide sequence: TGCAGCGTTGAAGAACGGACAACTAATGAAAAACTGTTTTTT. Translating gives CSVEERTTNEKLFF. Supplemented by reference TRBV29-1 and TRBJ1-4, the full variable domain reads SAVISQKPSRDICQRGTSLTIQCQVDSQVTMMFWYRQQPGQSLTLIATANQGSEATYESGFVIDKFPISRPNLTFSTLTVSNMSPEDSSIYLCSVEERTTNEKLFFGSGTQLSVL.

This clonotype was observed a handful of times. CDR3 residues: CASSSGTGGNYGYTF. CDR3 DNA sequence: TGTGCCAGCAGTTCCGGGACAGGGGGTAACTATGGCTACACCTTC. The rearrangement links TRBV6-5 to TRBJ1-2, with 11 bases fitting TRBD1. Germline-derived CDR1 and CDR2 are MNHEY and SVGAGI. J gave up 1 base and V 4 bases, and 2 bases lay outside the gene matches. This CDR3 is 15 amino acids long.

The genes are TRBV18 and TRBJ2-1; no clear D. Germline CDR1 KGHSH, CDR2 LQKENI. V was shortened by 2 bases and J by 6 bases, with 5 bases between the two germline ends. This CDR3 is built from 12 residues. CDR3 sequence reads: CASSPAPNEQFF. CDR3 DNA: TGTGCCAGCTCACCAGCCCCCAATGAGCAGTTCTTC. Filled out from reference TRBV18 and TRBJ2-1, the complete variable domain reads NAGVMQNPRHLVRRRGQEARLRCSPMKGHSHVYWYRQLPEEGLKFMVYLQKENIIDESGMPKERFSAEFPKEGPSILRIQQVVRGDSAAYFCASSPAPNEQFFGPGTRLTVL.

As for this clonotype: The junction shows a germline mismatch at one end, possibly a read error. The chain has TRBV6-1 and TRBJ2-2, with 7 bases lining up with TRBD2. The CDR3 length is 15 residues. Germline CDR1 is MNHNS and CDR2 is SASEGT. The DNA for the CDR3 is TGTGCCAGCAGCGAAGGGACTACTCGAACCGGGGAGCTGTTTTTT. It specifies CASSEGTTRTGELFF.

This clonotype was picked up a small number of times. The chain has TRBV7-8 and TRBJ2-1; D perhaps matches TRBD1 (6 bases). Looked up from germline, CDR1 is SGHVS and CDR2 is FQNEAQ. V dropped 4 bases and J dropped 9 bases, with 13 bases sitting between them. This CDR3 has 13 residues. The CDR3 DNA sequence: TGTGCCAGCAGCTCCTACAGGGATACTGAGCAGTTCTTC. Its translation: CASSSYRDTEQFF.

In this sample, this clonotype turned up many times. V usage is TRBV2 and J usage is TRBJ2-1, with TRBD2 matching 8 bases. V dropped 2 bases and J dropped 6; count of bases not matched to a gene: 6. The CDR3 runs to 15 residues. In germline, CDR1 is SNHLY, CDR2 FYNNEI. The CDR3 sequence: CASSELGLAGNEQFF. CDR3 sequence (DNA): TGTGCCAGCAGTGAACTGGGTCTAGCGGGCAATGAGCAGTTCTTC.

This clonotype was picked up many times. The chain uses TRBV7-2 and TRBJ1-1; D is uncertain. V lost 3 bases to trimming and J lost 0 bases, with 11 bases between them. The CDR3 has 15 amino acids. The V gene's germline CDR1 is SGHTA and CDR2 FQGNSA. Written as DNA, the CDR3 is TGTGCCAGCAGCTTCGTCGCAGTGATGAACACTGAAGCTTTCTTT. Its translation is CASSFVAVMNTEAFF.

The chain carries TRBV7-3 and TRBJ2-7; D uncertain. Germline V gene data show CDR1 as SGHTA and CDR2 as FQGTGA. The CDR3 is 11 amino acids. V was shortened by 11 bases and J by 2 bases, with 10 bases between the two germline ends. In DNA form, the CDR3 reads TGTGCCGGGCGACGAACCTACGAGCAGTACTTC. As protein: CAGRRTYEQYF.

This clonotype was picked up many times. The V call is TRBV18, the J call TRBJ2-2; D may be TRBD2 (5 bases). The V end was cut by 5 bases, the J end by 0 bases, with 10 bases between. CDR1 KGHSH and CDR2 LQKENI come from the germline V gene. The CDR3 covers 15 residues. As DNA, the CDR3 is TGTGCCAGCTCAAAGGAGGTATCGAACACCGGGGAGCTGTTTTTT. It yields the protein CASSKEVSNTGELFF. Drawing the rest from reference TRBV18 and TRBJ2-2, the complete variable domain is NAGVMQNPRHLVRRRGQEARLRCSPMKGHSHVYWYRQLPEEGLKFMVYLQKENIIDESGMPKERFSAEFPKEGPSILRIQQVVRGDSAAYFCASSKEVSNTGELFFGEGSRLTVL.

In its sample, this clonotype was seen a few times. This chain connects TRBV10-3 to TRBJ2-7; D might be TRBD1 or TRBD2, each matching 5 bases. The CDR3 has 13 amino acids. Germline V gene data show CDR1 as ENHRY and CDR2 as SYGVKD. The germline V and J ends were trimmed by 8 bases and 5 bases, with 16 bases remaining between them. This CDR3 reads CAIYGGVHDEQYF. The DNA of the CDR3 is TGTGCCATCTATGGGGGAGTACACGACGAGCAGTACTTC.

There are many counts of this clonotype. The chain carries TRBV20-1 and TRBJ2-2, with 8 nucleotides matching TRBD2. Trimming removed 5 bases from V and 7 bases from J; junction bases left unmatched: 15. Germline V lookup: CDR1 DFQATT, CDR2 SNEGSKA (reference sequence). This CDR3 has 16 residues. DNA for the CDR3: TGCAGTGCTGGGGGGGCAGAAGCGGGAGACAGCGGGGAGCTGTTTTTT. Translating gives CSAGGAEAGDSGELFF.

This clonotype was detected only once. The chain couples TRBV7-2 to TRBJ1-1, with D possibly being TRBD1 (5 bases). CDR1 SGHTA and CDR2 FQGNSA come from the germline V gene. The V end lost 2 bases, the J end lost 8 bases, and 12 bases lay between the germline ends. This CDR3 is built from 13 residues. The CDR3 nucleotides are TGTGCCAGCAGCTTAAGGGGAGGTGGGGAAGCTTTCTTT. It yields the protein CASSLRGGGEAFF.

The chain carries TRBV10-3 and TRBJ1-1; D uncertain. The CDR3 contains 14 residues. The V end was cut by 3 bases, the J end by 1 base, with 9 bases between. CDR1 is ENHRY and CDR2 is SYGVKD in the germline V gene. CDR3 bases: TGTGCCATCAGTGAATTGACAACGAACACTGAAGCTTTCTTT. Protein: CAISELTTNTEAFF.

This clonotype was counted ten times or more. The chain has TRBV20-1 and TRBJ2-1; D is possibly TRBD2 (6 bases). The CDR3 runs to 14 residues. Germline CDR1 is DFQATT and CDR2 is SNEGSKA (reference sequence). The germline V and J ends were trimmed by 4 bases and 8 bases, with 18 bases remaining between them. This CDR3 reads CSAKWRGLVDEQFF. CDR3 nucleotide sequence: TGCAGTGCTAAATGGAGGGGACTGGTTGATGAGCAGTTCTTC.